Shown below are 6 T cell receptor beta chains from a single sample sequenced in a study of regulatory T cells in long-lasting Graves disease. The time point was: newly diagnosed GD, antithyroid drugs for less than 3 months. From PBMCs, RNA was extracted and then used to make the TCR library. Library construction for TCR beta used iRepertoire HTBI primers and Arm-PCR of CDR3 regions. From the multiplex PCR reads, TCRdb called clonotypes with MiXCR, one entry per CDR3 protein. The sample records roughly 410,000 distinct CDR3 sequences, over 12% being singletons. These records were also assigned to another study, of T cells in Graves' hyperthyroidism and ophthalmopathy.

The source material was peripheral blood mononuclear cells (PBMCs), sampled at new diagnosis, from a patient treated with antithyroid drugs. These receptors all stem from a woman aged 40 to 50 with Graves disease.

Here the CDR3 reads CASKPRRTSYEQYF. The CDR3 bases are TGTGCCAGCAAACCCCGACGGACTAGCTACGAGCAGTACTTC. The chain couples TRBV12-3 or TRBV12-4 to TRBJ2-7, with 7 bases that match TRBD2. With 7 bases clipped from V and 3 bases from J, the junction kept 9 bases outside the gene matches. CDR3 size: 14 residues.

This clonotype showed up just a few times. The chain links TRBV10-3 to TRBJ2-1; perhaps TRBD1 as D (5 bases). Per germline, CDR1 ENHRY and CDR2 SYGVKD. V was shortened by 6 bases and J by 3 bases, with 15 bases between the two germline ends. There are 15 residues in the CDR3. The CDR3: CAIRDVGESYNEQFF. The DNA for the CDR3 is TGTGCCATCAGAGACGTAGGGGAAAGCTACAATGAGCAGTTCTTC.

This clonotype occurred a few times. This rearrangement joins TRBV4-2 to TRBJ1-2; D unresolved. V was clipped by 3 bases and J by 3 bases, with 5 bases between them. This CDR3 spans 12 amino acids. Germline CDR1 is LGHNA and CDR2 is YNFKEQ. CDR3 region: CASSQVDYGYTF. The CDR3 bases are TGTGCCAGCAGCCAGGTGGACTATGGCTACACCTTC.

With regard to this clonotype: Just one base apart from a much larger clone, this may be a read error. J is TRBJ1-1 and V is TRBV6-1; TRBD1 is a possible D gene (6 bases). This CDR3 has 13 residues. Germline CDR1 and CDR2: MNHNS and SASEGT. CDR3 nucleotide sequence: TGTGTCAGCAACCTACAGGGATTCACTGAAGCTTTCTTT. It specifies CVSNLQGFTEAFF.

There are many counts of this clonotype. The chain recombines TRBV30 with TRBJ2-5; weak D call: TRBD2 (6 bases). CDR1 and CDR2 (germline): GTSNPN, SVGIG (reference sequence). This CDR3 comprises 14 residues. The V and J ends lost 0 bases and 6 bases respectively, with 14 bases between them. The CDR3 DNA reads as TGTGCCTGGAGTGTTGGCCCCGGGGGTAAGACCCAGTACTTC. Amino acid sequence: CAWSVGPGGKTQYF. The complete variable domain, with remaining parts taken from reference TRBV30 and TRBJ2-5, reads SQTIHQWPATLVQPVGSPLSLECTVEGTSNPNLYWYRQAAGRGLQLLFYSVGIGQISSEVPQNLSASRPQDRQFILSSKKLLLSDSGFYLCAWSVGPGGKTQYFGPGTRLLVL.

Turning to this clonotype: This may stem from a read error, because a much larger clone lies one nucleotide away. The chain employs TRBV12-3 or TRBV12-4 and TRBJ2-5, with 8 bases that match TRBD1. CDR3 length: 15 amino acids. Trimming cost V 8 bases and J 5 bases; bases outside gene matches: 13. CDR3 DNA: TGTGCCAGCGGCCCACCCCAGGGGGCGGGTGAGACCCAGTACTTC. Its protein is CASGPPQGAGETQYF.